Detailed here is one TCR beta chain. Assay used: immunoSEQ multiplex PCR; TCRdb lists only in-frame clones, some missing. The sample carries approximately 50,000 clones, approximately 94% recorded once. This sample is drawn from a study of T cell changes during pregnancy in multiple sclerosis. The CDR3 is made up of 13 amino acids. Losses at the gene ends were 10 bases for V and 2 bases for J; bases not matched to a gene: 5. Per the germline V gene, CDR1 is MGHDK and CDR2 is SYGVNS. The chain employs TRBV25-1 and TRBJ2-3; 8 nucleotides line up with TRBD1. The sample here was CD4+ T cells from peripheral blood mononuclear cells, taken in the third trimester of pregnancy. The TCR was taken from a female donor with multiple sclerosis, enrolled in a pregnancy study. The CDR3, as DNA: TGTGCCACCGGACAGGGAATCACAGATACGCAGTATTTT. Amino acids: CATGQGITDTQYF.